The T cell receptor beta chain under discussion was sequenced for a study of shared clonotypes between healthy human individuals. The healthy adult donors were HIV-negative and reported no recent acute infections or vaccinations. Every donor was a Caucasian adult from Nashville, Tennessee. Generated by immunoSEQ multiplex PCR, the TCRdb table keeps only in-frame clones and is missing some. The sample consists of over 400,000 clones, approximately 84% of them appearing once. The germline gives CDR1 KGHSH, CDR2 LQKENI. The CDR3 runs 14 residues. Trimming took 3 bases from V and 9 from J; bases not matched to a gene: 7.

J is TRBJ2-1 and V is TRBV18; 8 nucleotides match TRBD2. The sequence was collected from a woman aged 40 to 50 in good health. Some clones in this sample may be carry-over from other donors' samples. The specimen was PBMCs. The CDR3 nucleotides are TGTGCCAGCTCACCCAGCGGGAGACATGTTGAGCAGTTCTTC. Amino acid sequence: CASSPSGRHVEQFF.